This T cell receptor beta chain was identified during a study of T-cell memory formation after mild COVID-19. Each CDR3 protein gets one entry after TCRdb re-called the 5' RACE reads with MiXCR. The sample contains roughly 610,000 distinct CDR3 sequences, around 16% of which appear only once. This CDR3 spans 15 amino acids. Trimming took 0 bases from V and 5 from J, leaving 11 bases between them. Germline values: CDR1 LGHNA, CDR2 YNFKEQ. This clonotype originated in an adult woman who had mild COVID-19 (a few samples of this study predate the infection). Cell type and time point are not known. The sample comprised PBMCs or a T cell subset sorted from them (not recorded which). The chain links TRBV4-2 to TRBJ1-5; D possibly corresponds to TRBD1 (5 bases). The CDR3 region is CASSQEWDPDQPQHF. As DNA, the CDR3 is TGTGCCAGCAGCCAAGAGTGGGACCCCGATCAGCCCCAGCATTTT.